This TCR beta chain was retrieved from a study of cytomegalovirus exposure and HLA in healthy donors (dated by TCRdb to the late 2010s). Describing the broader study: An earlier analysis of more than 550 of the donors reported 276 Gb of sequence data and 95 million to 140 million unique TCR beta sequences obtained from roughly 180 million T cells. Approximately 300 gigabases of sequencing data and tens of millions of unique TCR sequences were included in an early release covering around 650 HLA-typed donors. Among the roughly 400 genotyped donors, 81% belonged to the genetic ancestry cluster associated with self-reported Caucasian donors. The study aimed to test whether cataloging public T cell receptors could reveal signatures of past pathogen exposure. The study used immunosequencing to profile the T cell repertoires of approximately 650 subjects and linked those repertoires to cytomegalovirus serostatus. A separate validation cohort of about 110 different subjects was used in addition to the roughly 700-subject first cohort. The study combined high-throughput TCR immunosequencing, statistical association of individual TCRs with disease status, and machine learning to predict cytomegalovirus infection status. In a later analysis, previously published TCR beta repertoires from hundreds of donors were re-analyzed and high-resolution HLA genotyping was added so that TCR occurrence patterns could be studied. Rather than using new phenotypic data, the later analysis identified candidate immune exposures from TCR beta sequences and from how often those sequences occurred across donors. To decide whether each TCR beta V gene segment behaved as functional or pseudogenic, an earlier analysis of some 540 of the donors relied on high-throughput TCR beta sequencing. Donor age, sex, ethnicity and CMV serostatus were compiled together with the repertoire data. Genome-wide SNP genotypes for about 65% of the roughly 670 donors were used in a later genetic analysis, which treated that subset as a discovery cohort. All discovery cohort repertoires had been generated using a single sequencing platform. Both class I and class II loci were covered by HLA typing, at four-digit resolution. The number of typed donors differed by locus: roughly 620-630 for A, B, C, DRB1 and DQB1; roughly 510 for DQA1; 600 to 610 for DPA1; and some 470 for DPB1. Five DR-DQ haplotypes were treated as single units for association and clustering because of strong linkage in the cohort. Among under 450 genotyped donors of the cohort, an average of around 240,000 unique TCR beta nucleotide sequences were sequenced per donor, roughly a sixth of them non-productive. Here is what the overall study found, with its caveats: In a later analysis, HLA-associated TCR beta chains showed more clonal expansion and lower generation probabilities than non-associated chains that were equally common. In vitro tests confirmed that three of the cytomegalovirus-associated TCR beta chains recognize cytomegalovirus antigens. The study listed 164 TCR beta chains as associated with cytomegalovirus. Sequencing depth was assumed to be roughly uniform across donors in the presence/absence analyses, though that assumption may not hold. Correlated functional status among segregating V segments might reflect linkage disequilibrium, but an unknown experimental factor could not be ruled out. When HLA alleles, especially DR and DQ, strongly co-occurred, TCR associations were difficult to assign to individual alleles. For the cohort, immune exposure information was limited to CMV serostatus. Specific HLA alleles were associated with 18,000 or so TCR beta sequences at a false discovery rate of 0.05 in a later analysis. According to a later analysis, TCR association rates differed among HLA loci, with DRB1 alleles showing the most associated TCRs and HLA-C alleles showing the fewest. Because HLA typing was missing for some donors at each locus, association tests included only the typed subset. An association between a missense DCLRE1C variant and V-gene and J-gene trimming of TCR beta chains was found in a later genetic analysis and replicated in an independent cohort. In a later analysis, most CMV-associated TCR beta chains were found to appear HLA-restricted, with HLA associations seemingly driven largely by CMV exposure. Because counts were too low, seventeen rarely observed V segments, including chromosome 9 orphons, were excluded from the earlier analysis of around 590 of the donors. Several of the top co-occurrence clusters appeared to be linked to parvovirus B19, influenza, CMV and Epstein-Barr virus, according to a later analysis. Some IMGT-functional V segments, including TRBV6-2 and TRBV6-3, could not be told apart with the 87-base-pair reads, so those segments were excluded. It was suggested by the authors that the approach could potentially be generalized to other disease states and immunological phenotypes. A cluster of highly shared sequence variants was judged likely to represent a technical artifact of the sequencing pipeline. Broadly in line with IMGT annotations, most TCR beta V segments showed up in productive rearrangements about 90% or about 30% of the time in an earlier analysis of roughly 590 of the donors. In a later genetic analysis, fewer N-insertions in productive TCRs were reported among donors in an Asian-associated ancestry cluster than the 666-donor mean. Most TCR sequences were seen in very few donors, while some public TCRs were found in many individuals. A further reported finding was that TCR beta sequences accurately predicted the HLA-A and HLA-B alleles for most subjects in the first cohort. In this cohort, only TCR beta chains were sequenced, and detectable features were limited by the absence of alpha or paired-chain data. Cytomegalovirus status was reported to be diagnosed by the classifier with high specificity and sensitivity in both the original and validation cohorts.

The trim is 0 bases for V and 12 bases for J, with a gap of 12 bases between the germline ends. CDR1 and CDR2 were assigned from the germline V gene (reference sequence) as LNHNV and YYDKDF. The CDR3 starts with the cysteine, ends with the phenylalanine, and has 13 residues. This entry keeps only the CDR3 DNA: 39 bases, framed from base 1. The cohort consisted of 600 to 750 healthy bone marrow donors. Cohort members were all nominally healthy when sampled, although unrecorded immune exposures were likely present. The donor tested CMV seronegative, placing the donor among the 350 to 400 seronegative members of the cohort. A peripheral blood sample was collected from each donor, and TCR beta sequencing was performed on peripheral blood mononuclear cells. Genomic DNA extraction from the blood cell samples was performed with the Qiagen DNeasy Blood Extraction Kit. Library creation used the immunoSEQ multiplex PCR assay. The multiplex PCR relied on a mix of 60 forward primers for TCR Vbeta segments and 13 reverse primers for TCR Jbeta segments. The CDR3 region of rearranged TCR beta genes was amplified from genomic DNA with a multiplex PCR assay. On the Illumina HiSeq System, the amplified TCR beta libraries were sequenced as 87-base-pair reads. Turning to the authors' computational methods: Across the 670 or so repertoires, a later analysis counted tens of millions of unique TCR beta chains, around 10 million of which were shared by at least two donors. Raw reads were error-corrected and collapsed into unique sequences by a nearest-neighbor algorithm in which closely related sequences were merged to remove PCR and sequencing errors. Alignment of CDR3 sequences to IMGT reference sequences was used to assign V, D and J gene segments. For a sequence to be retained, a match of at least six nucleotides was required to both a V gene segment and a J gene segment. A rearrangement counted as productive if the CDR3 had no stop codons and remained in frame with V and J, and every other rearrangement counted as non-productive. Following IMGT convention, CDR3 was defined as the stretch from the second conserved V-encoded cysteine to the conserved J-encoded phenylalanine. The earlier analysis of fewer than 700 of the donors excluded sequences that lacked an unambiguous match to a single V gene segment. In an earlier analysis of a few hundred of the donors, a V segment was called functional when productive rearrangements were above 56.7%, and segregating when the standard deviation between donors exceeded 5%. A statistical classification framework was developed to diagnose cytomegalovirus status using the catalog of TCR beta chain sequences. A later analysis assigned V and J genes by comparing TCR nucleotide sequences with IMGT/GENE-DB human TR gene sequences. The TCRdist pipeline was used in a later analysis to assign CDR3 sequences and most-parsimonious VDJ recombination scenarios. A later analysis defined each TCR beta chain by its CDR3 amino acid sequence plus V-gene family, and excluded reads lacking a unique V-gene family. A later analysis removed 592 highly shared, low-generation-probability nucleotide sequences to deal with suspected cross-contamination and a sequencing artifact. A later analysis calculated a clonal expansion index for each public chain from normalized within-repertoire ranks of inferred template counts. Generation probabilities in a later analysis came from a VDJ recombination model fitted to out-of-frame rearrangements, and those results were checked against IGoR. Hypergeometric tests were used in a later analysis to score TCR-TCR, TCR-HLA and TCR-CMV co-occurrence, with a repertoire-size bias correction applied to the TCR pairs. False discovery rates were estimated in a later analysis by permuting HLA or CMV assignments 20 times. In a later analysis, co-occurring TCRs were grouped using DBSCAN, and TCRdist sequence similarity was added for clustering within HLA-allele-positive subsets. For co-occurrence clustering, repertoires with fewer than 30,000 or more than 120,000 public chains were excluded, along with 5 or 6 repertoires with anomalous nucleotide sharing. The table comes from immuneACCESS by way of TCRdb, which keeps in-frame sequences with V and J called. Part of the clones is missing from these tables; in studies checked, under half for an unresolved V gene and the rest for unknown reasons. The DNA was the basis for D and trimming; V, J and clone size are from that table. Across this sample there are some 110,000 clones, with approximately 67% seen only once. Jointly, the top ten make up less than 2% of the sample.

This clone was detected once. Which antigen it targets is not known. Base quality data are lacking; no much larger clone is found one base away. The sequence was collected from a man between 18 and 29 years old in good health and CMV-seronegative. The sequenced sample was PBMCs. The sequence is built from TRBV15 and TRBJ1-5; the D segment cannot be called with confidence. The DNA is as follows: TGTGCCACCAGCAGAGATCTTTGGTACGGCCAGCATTTT. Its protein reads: CATSRDLWYGQHF. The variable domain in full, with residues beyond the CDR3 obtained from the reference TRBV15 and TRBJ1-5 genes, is DAMVIQNPRYQVTQFGKPVTLSCSQTLNHNVMYWYQQKSSQAPKLLFHYYDKDFNNEADTPDNFQSRRPNTSFCFLDIRSPGLGDTAMYLCATSRDLWYGQHFGDGTRLSIL.